This TCR beta chain was sequenced during a study of T cells in localized non-small cell lung cancer. Findings and limits, study-wide: In adjacent lung appeared a median about 58 of the top 100 tumor clones. Those with higher blood T cell density had longer overall survival.

The data were produced by immunoSEQ multiplex PCR, yet TCRdb's version contains in-frame clones alone and is incomplete. There are under 75,000 clones in the sample; roughly nine tenths occur only once, and roughly 22% lies in the top ten. This CDR3 is built from 13 residues. Germline CDR1 reads MDHEN; CDR2 reads SYDVKM. V gave up 7 bases and J gave up 7 bases, with 16 bases separating them. Regarding this clone: Its matching antigen is unknown.

This TCR came from a male donor at least 60 years old with stage III squamous cell lung carcinoma. Sequenced here: peripheral blood, sampled before any cancer treatment. The V call is TRBV28, the J call TRBJ1-2; D is unresolved. The CDR3 here is CASTGSPVPGYTF. Written as DNA, the CDR3 is TGTGCCAGCACCGGCTCCCCGGTCCCTGGCTACACCTTC.